The T cell receptor (beta chain) described here comes from a study of memory CD8 T cells in hepatitis C reinfection. About the study: Between 12 and 24 weeks after reinfection detection, late samples were drawn. Study-level points and caveats: Five donors were too few for definitive public clonotype conclusions.

Comments on this clone: What it recognizes is unknown.

Measured with immunoSEQ multiplex PCR; TCRdb has only the in-frame clones, and not every one. The sample lists some 46,000 clones, roughly nine tenths occurring once. Time point described: late/post reinfection, 12 to 24 weeks after detection. TCR sequencing was done directly ex vivo on sorted cells, without expansion in vitro. The Montreal HEPCO cohort supplied donors who inject drugs. Total naive CD8 T cells were sorted as viable CD3+ CD8+ CD45RO- cells from a couple of donors. The junction had 5 bases not matched to a gene; V was cut back by 0 bases and J by 7 bases. Germline-derived CDR1 and CDR2 are SGDLS and YYNGEE. The CDR3 has 15 amino acids.

The clonotype originates from a man between 18 and 35 years old with hepatitis C virus infection. The chain links TRBV9 to TRBJ2-7, with TRBD1 identical over 12 bases. What was sequenced was naive CD8+ T cells sorted from blood. CDR3 DNA sequence: TGTGCCAGCAGCGTAGGGGGACAGGGGGCACGGGAGCAGTACTTC. Its protein is CASSVGGQGAREQYF.